One and the same sample provided the 14 T cell receptor beta chains below, sequenced in a study of blood T cell repertoires in COVID-19. The table came from immunoSEQ multiplex PCR; TCRdb's copy has only in-frame clones and leaves some out. The data contain around 110,000 clones, around 80% of them seen just once; the ten biggest clones take up approximately 7%. The sequenced material came from peripheral blood. Receptors originate from an older man with active or convalescent COVID-19.

This clone was observed a few times. CDR3 sequence (DNA): TGCGCCAGCAGCAGGACTAGCGGGAGATCTGGGTTTACAGATACGCAGTATTTT. Its translation: CASSRTSGRSGFTDTQYF. The rearrangement joins TRBV5-1 to TRBJ2-3; 13 nucleotides align to TRBD2. The CDR3 length is 18 residues. J gave up 3 bases and V 4 bases, and 11 bases lay outside the gene matches. Per germline, CDR1 SGHRS and CDR2 YFSETQ. The variable domain in full, completed from reference TRBV5-1 and TRBJ2-3, reads KAGVTQTPRYLIKTRGQQVTLSCSPISGHRSVSWYQQTPGQGLQFLFEYFSETQRNKGNFPGRFSGRQFSNSRSEMNVSTLELGDSALYLCASSRTSGRSGFTDTQYFGPGTRLTVL.

About this clone: The sample contains more than one DNA sequence encoding this CDR3. The chain links TRBV5-1 to TRBJ1-5; 9 bases are a match to TRBD1. Germline V gene sequence: CDR1 SGHRS, CDR2 YFSETQ. This CDR3 has 14 residues. V was clipped by 4 bases and J by 4 bases; unmatched bases: 3. CDR3 DNA: TGCGCCAGCAGCGCCGGACAGGGGAATCAGCCCCAGCATTTT. Amino acids: CASSAGQGNQPQHF. Combining the CDR3 with reference TRBV5-1 and TRBJ1-5 gives the whole variable domain KAGVTQTPRYLIKTRGQQVTLSCSPISGHRSVSWYQQTPGQGLQFLFEYFSETQRNKGNFPGRFSGRQFSNSRSEMNVSTLELGDSALYLCASSAGQGNQPQHFGDGTRLSIL.

V is TRBV29-1 and J is TRBJ2-5, with D maybe TRBD1 (6 bases). This CDR3 is built from 15 residues. The germline V gene has CDR1 SQVTM and CDR2 ANQGSEA. V gave up 6 bases and J gave up 4 bases, with 21 bases separating them. CDR3 in amino acids: CSVQTGRDRRETQYF. The CDR3 DNA reads TGCAGCGTCCAGACAGGCCGGGACCGCAGAGAGACCCAGTACTTC.

The V and J genes are TRBV6-5 and TRBJ1-2, with 9 nucleotides matching TRBD1. CDR1 MNHEY and CDR2 SVGAGI come from the germline V gene. The CDR3 runs to 15 residues. After removal of 7 bases from V and 2 bases from J, the junction contained 8 bases not matched to a gene. The CDR3 spells CASKGTGQRNYGYTF. The CDR3 nucleotides are TGTGCCAGCAAAGGGACAGGGCAAAGGAACTATGGCTACACCTTC.

This clone was recorded only once. The CDR3 nucleotides are TGCAGCGCACAAGGGACTAGCCTGGAGACCCAGTACTTC. It codes for CSAQGTSLETQYF. This chain uses TRBV29-1 with TRBJ2-5; 9 positions match TRBD2. V lost 7 bases, J lost 5 bases, and 8 bases stayed unmatched. This CDR3 comprises 13 residues. Germline loops: CDR1 SQVTM, CDR2 ANQGSEA.

The J gene is TRBJ2-7, the V gene TRBV11-2, with D maybe TRBD1 (5 bases). Per the germline V gene, CDR1 is SGHAT and CDR2 is FQNNGV. This CDR3 has 14 amino acids. Trimming shortened V by 1 base and J by 7 bases, and 14 bases separated the two germline ends. The CDR3 loop reads CASSLGTTAFEQYF. CDR3 DNA: TGTGCCAGCAGCTTAGGGACAACCGCCTTTGAGCAGTACTTC.

The genes are TRBV28 and TRBJ1-2, with a possible D match to TRBD1 (6 bases). The CDR3 length is 17 residues. The germline CDR1 and CDR2 sequences are MDHEN and SYDVKM. V was trimmed by 5 bases and J by 8 bases, leaving 27 bases between them. DNA for the CDR3: TGTGCCAGCAGTCCACCACAAGCGAACAGGGTCGGATTGGGCTACACCTTC. Amino acid sequence: CASSPPQANRVGLGYTF.

The rearrangement joins TRBV10-3 to TRBJ2-7; 9 bases match TRBD1. CDR1 ENHRY and CDR2 SYGVKD come from the germline V gene. V lost 6 bases and J lost 0; bases outside the gene matches: 3. The CDR3 runs to 14 residues. CDR3 sequence reads: CAIRRTGASYEQYF. Written as DNA, the CDR3 is TGTGCCATCAGGAGGACAGGGGCCTCCTACGAGCAGTACTTC.

The chain employs TRBV30 and TRBJ1-2; TRBD1 matches 10 bases. This CDR3 is built from 14 residues. Germline lookup yields CDR1 GTSNPN and CDR2 SVGIG (reference sequence). V dropped 4 bases and J dropped 4; count of bases not matched to a gene: 6. DNA of the CDR3: TGTGCCTGGACCCGGGACAGGGGCGTCTATGGCTACACCTTC. This translates into CAWTRDRGVYGYTF.

The chain couples TRBV7-3 to TRBJ2-2; D perhaps matches TRBD1 (5 bases). With 5 bases removed from V and 0 bases from J, the gap between germline ends came to 10 bases. This CDR3 region has 15 residues. Germline V gene lookup returns CDR1 SGHTA and CDR2 FQGTGA. CDR3 in amino acids: CASSPGASNTGELFF. CDR3 nucleotides: TGTGCCAGCAGCCCTGGGGCCTCGAACACCGGGGAGCTGTTTTTT.

The chain joins TRBV30 to TRBJ1-1; no clear D. The V end was cut by 5 bases, the J end by 11 bases, with 15 bases between. This CDR3 comprises 11 residues. Per the germline V gene, CDR1 is GTSNPN and CDR2 is SVGIG (reference sequence). The CDR3 DNA is TGTGCCTGGTCTCTCGATCTAGAGGCTTTCTTT. Translating gives CAWSLDLEAFF.

This chain joins TRBV9 and TRBJ2-1; the match to TRBD2 covers 13 bases. The germline gives CDR1 SGDLS, CDR2 YYNGEE. V trimming: 3 bases; J trimming: 4 bases; junction bases outside the gene matches: 4. The CDR3 has 16 amino acids. The CDR3 DNA follows: TGTGCCAGCAGCGCCGGGACTAGCGGGACTTACAATGAGCAGTTCTTC. Protein product: CASSAGTSGTYNEQFF.

This clone was recorded a few times. The chain combines TRBV27 with TRBJ2-3; TRBD2 aligns across 9 bases. V dropped 10 bases and J dropped 4; count of bases not matched to a gene: 9. The CDR3 totals 14 residues. Germline assignment: CDR1 MNHEY and CDR2 SMNVEV (reference sequence). CDR3 bases: TGTGCCACCTGGGGGCTAGCGGGGTCAGATACGCAGTATTTT. It encodes CATWGLAGSDTQYF.

This chain connects TRBV7-3 to TRBJ2-2; D remains unclear. Germline V CDR1 and CDR2: SGHTA, FQGTGA. The germline V and J ends were trimmed by 5 bases and 6 bases, with 7 bases remaining between them. The CDR3 sequence is 12 residues long. Here the CDR3 reads CASSVYSGELFF. DNA of the CDR3: TGTGCCAGCAGCGTATATTCCGGGGAGCTGTTTTTT.